Listed below are T cell receptor beta chains from one sample, sequenced in a study of control samples from healthy donors and cancer patients. Assay used: immunoSEQ multiplex PCR; TCRdb lists only in-frame clones, some missing. The repertoire holds tens of thousands of clones, approximately 91% seen once, with 7.5% to 9% in the top ten. Sequencing used blood. These receptors originate from a woman aged 55-69 years in good health. The CDR3 runs from the conserved cysteine through the conserved F or W. D genes are given only for firm matches. Rows give clone size only sometimes, using once, few, many, or a class for an expanded clone.

j_gene | d_gene | abundance | v_gene | CDR3nt | CDR3aa
TRBJ1-1 | . | once | TRBV11-3 | TGTGCCAGCAGCCAGGGAAGCACTGAAGCTTTCTTT | CASSQGSTEAFF
TRBJ2-7 | . | few | TRBV4-2 | TGTGCCAGCAGCCAAGACAGGGGACTACCAACCTACGAGCAGTACTTC | CASSQDRGLPTYEQYF
TRBJ1-2 | TRBD1 | . | TRBV5-1 | TGCGCCAGCAGCCTCAGACAGGGGTTGGGCTATGGCTACACCTTC | CASSLRQGLGYGYTF
TRBJ2-3 | . | once | TRBV6-2/TRBV6-3 | TGTGCCAGCAGTTCCGCAGCAGATACGCAGTATTTT | CASSSAADTQYF
TRBJ1-2 | . | . | TRBV12-3/TRBV12-4 | TGTGCCAGCAGTGCAGACAGGAGACTTGGTTACACCTTC | CASSADRRLGYTF
TRBJ1-2 | TRBD1 | . | TRBV3-1/TRBV3-2 | TGTGCCAGCAGCCGGACAGGGGGCTATGGCTACACCTTC | CASSRTGGYGYTF
TRBJ1-1 | . | . | TRBV7-9 | TGTGCCAGCAGCTCCATGGGGGGGCAGACTGAAGCTTTCTTT | CASSSMGGQTEAFF
TRBJ1-5 | . | . | TRBV2 | TGTGCCAGCAGCCTGACAGGTATCAGCAATCAGCCCCAGCATTTT | CASSLTGISNQPQHF
TRBJ1-4 | . | . | TRBV20-1 | TGCAGTAGTTTTGGTGATGAAAAACTGTTTTTT | CSSFGDEKLFF
TRBJ2-5 | . | . | TRBV6-6 | TGTGCCAGCAGTTACTCGAAGGGGGTTGAGACCCAGTACTTC | CASSYSKGVETQYF
TRBJ2-5 | . | . | TRBV6-5 | TGTGCCAGCAGTTACTTGGCGGACATGCAAGAGACCCAGTACTTC | CASSYLADMQETQYF
TRBJ1-1 | . | . | TRBV18 | TGTGCCAGCTCACCCCCCGCAGGCCCTATGAACACTGAAGCTTTCTTT | CASSPPAGPMNTEAFF
TRBJ1-2 | . | . | TRBV7-2 | TGTGCCAGCAGCTTAGCTCCCGACTACGGATCGAAGGGCTACACCTTC | CASSLAPDYGSKGYTF
TRBJ2-7 | . | . | TRBV6-2/TRBV6-3 | TGTGCCAGCAGTTACTCGGACAGTTCCTACGAGCAGTACTTC | CASSYSDSSYEQYF
TRBJ1-6 | . | few | TRBV2 | TGTGCCAGCAGTGATCCTCAAAATTCACCCCTCCACTTT | CASSDPQNSPLHF
TRBJ2-1 | . | once | TRBV12-5 | TGTGCTAGTGGTTTGGTACGAGACAATGAGCAGTTCTTC | CASGLVRDNEQFF
TRBJ2-6 | . | few | TRBV5-8 | TGTGCCAGCAGCTTGGATATCTCTGGGGCCAACGTCCTGACTTTC | CASSLDISGANVLTF
TRBJ1-1 | . | few | TRBV7-2 | TGTGCCAGCAGCTTATTCGCAGGGGATGGTACTGAAGCTTTCTTT | CASSLFAGDGTEAFF
TRBJ1-2 | . | . | TRBV6-5 | TGTGCCAGCCGTCAAACCGGGCGTCTGAACTATGGCTACACCTTC | CASRQTGRLNYGYTF
TRBJ2-5 | TRBD1 | . | TRBV7-3 | TGTGCCAGCAGCCCGACAGGGCTCCAAGAGACCCAGTACTTC | CASSPTGLQETQYF
TRBJ1-6 | . | . | TRBV10-3 | TGTGCCATCAGTGAGTCTTGGGATTCACCCCTCCACTTT | CAISESWDSPLHF
TRBJ1-2 | . | once | TRBV7-2 | TGTGCCAGCAGCTTAGCAGGGTACTATGGCTACACCTTC | CASSLAGYYGYTF
TRBJ1-1 | TRBD1 | . | TRBV6-5 | TGTGCCAGCAGTCCACCGGGACAGGGGGCGCCAGCTTTCTTT | CASSPPGQGAPAFF
TRBJ1-1 | TRBD1 | . | TRBV5-1 | TGCGCCAGCAGCCTGACAGGGAACATGAACACTGAAGCTTTCTTT | CASSLTGNMNTEAFF
TRBJ1-5 | . | once | TRBV18 | TGTGCCAGCTCGCAGGATGGCAATCAGCCCCAGCATTTT | CASSQDGNQPQHF
TRBJ2-5 | TRBD2 | . | TRBV29-1 | TGCAGCGTTGAGGAGGCGGGACTAGCGGGCTACCAAGAGACCCAGTACTTC | CSVEEAGLAGYQETQYF
TRBJ2-7 | . | few | TRBV5-1 | TGCGCCAGCAGCCAGGACAACCACATCTCCTACGAGCAGTACTTC | CASSQDNHISYEQYF
TRBJ1-3 | . | . | TRBV4-1 | TGCGCCAGCAGCCAAGCAGGGTCGGGAAACACCATATATTTT | CASSQAGSGNTIYF
TRBJ2-5 | . | . | TRBV28 | TGTGCCAGCGGGCGGCTGCAAGAGACCCAGTACTTC | CASGRLQETQYF
TRBJ2-3 | . | . | TRBV5-5 | TGTGCCAGCAGCCCCTACAGGACCCGCACAGATACGCAGTATTTT | CASSPYRTRTDTQYF